This record looks at one T cell receptor (beta chain) sequence and its context. This entry comes from a study of T cell repertoires in cytomegalovirus infection. Each CDR3 protein is one row after TCRdb ran MiXCR on the reads. This repertoire shows approximately 100,000 distinct CDR3 sequences, less than 25% found once; its top ten account for about two fifths. CDR1 is SGHRS, CDR2 YFSETQ, per germline. The V and J ends lost 4 bases and 8 bases respectively, with 13 bases between them. The CDR3 sequence is 13 residues long. Sequences were obtained from CD8+ T cells from PBMCs. The receptor's source is a human donor in good health (CMV status not recorded). Some clones in this sample may be carry-over from other donors' samples. The genes are TRBV5-1 and TRBJ2-1; D gene ambiguous. The CDR3 sequence is CASSRYMGDEQFF. The CDR3 bases are TGCGCCAGCAGCCGTTATATGGGCGATGAGCAGTTCTTC.